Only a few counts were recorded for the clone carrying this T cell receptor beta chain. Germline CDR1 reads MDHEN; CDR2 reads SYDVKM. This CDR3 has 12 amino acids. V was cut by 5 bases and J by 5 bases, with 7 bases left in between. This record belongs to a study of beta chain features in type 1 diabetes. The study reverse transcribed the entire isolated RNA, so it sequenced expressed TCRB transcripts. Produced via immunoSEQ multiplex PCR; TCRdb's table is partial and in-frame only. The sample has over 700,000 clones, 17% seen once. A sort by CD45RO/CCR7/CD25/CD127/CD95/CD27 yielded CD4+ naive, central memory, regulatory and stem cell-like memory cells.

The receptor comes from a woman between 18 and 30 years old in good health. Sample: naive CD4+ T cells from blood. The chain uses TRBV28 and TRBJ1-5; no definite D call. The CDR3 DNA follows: TGTGCCAGCAGTCGGAATGATCAGCCCCAGCATTTT. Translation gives CASSRNDQPQHF.